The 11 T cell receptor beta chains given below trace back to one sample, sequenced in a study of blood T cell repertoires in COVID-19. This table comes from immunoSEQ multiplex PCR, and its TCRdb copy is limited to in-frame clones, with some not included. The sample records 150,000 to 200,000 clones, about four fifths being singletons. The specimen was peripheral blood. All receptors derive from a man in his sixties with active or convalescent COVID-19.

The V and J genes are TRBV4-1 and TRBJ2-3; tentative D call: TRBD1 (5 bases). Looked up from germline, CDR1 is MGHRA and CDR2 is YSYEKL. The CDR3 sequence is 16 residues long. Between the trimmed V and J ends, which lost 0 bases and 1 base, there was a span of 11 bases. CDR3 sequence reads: CASSQDQGAGTDTQYF. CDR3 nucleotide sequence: TGCGCCAGCAGCCAAGATCAAGGGGCTGGCACAGATACGCAGTATTTT.

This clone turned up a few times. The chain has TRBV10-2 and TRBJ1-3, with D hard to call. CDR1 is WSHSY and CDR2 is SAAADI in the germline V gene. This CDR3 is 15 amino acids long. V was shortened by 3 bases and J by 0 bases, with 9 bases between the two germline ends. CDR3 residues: CASSDRIYSGNTIYF. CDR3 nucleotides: TGCGCCAGCAGTGACAGGATTTACTCTGGAAACACCATATATTTT.

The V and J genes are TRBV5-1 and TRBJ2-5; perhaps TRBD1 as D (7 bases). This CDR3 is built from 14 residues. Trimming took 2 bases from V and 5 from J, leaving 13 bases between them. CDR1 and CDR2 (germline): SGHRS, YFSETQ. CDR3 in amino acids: CASSFGRGEETQYF. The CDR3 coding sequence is TGCGCCAGCAGCTTTGGCAGGGGGGAGGAGACCCAGTACTTC.

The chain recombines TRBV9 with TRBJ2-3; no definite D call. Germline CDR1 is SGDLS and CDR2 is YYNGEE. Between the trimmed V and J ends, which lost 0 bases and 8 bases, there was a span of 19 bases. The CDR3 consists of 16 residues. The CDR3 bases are TGTGCCAGCAGCGTAGACGGCCAGGCGACGCTGGGTACGCAGTATTTT. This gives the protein CASSVDGQATLGTQYF.

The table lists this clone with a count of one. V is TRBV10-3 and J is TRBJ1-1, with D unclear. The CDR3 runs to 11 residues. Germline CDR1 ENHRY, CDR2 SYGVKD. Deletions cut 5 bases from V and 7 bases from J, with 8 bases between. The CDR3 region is CAISQDHEAFF. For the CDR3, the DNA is TGTGCCATCAGTCAGGATCATGAAGCTTTCTTT.

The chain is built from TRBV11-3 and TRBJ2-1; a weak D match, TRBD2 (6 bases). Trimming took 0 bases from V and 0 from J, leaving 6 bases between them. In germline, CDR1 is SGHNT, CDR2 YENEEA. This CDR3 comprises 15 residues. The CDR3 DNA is TGTGCCAGCAGCTTAGAACTAGCCTCCTACAATGAGCAGTTCTTC. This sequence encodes CASSLELASYNEQFF.

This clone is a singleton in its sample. For the CDR3, the DNA is TGTGCCAGCAGCACCCCGACTATTACTAGCGGGGGCTCTATAATTATCGAGCAGTTCTTC. Translation gives CASSTPTITSGGSIIIEQFF. This chain connects TRBV21-1 to TRBJ2-1; the DNA was not used to check the table's D call, TRBD2. TRBV21-1 is a pseudogene locus. CDR3 length equals 20 residues.

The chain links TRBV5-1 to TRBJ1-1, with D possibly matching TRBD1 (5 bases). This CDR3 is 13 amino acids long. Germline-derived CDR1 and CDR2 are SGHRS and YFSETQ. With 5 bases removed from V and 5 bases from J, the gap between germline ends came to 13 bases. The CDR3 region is CASRGDKGTEAFF. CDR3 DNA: TGCGCCAGCAGGGGCGATAAGGGGACTGAAGCTTTCTTT.

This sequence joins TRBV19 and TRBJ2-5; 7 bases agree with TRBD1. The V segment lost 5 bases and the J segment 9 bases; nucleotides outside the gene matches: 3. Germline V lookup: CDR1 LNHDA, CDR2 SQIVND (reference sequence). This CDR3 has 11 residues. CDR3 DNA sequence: TGTGCCAGTAGTGCCGACAGGGCCCAGTACTTC. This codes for CASSADRAQYF.

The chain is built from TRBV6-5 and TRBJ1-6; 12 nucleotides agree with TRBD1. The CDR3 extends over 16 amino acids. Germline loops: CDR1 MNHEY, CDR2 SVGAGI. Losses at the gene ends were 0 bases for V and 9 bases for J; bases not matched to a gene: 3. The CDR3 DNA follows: TGTGCCAGCAGTTACTCCGGGACAGGGGGCCTTTCACCCCTCCACTTT. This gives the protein CASSYSGTGGLSPLHF.

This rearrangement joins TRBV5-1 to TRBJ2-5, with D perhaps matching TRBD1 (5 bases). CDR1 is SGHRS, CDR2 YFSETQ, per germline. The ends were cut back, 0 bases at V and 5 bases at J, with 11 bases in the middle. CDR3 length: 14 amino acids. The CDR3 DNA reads TGCGCCAGCAGCTTGGAGGCAGGGCGGGAGACCCAGTACTTC. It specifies CASSLEAGRETQYF.